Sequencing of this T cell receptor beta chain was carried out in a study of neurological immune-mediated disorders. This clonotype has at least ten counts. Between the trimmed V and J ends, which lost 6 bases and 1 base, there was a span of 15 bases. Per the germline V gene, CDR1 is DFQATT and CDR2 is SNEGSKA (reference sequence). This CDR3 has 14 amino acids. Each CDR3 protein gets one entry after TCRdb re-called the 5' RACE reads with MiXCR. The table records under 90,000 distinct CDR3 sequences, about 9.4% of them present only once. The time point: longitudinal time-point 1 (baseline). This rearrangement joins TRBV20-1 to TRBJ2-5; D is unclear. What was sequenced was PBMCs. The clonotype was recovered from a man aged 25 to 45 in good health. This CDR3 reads CSASAPGTQETQYF. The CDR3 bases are TGCAGTGCCTCCGCCCCCGGCACCCAAGAGACCCAGTACTTC.